The 27 T cell receptor beta chains listed next were all sequenced from one sample in a study of siplizumab effects on memory and regulatory T cells. The method was immunoSEQ multiplex PCR; TCRdb's version includes in-frame clones alone and lacks a portion of them. The sample holds 50,000 to 75,000 clones, 65% to 80% seen once. The sequencing input was memory CD4+ T cells sorted from blood. All receptors derive from a human donor in good health.

This clone was recorded once. The chain carries TRBV7-9 and TRBJ1-1; maybe TRBD1 (6 bases). CDR3 length: 14 residues. V was trimmed by 7 bases and J by 6 bases, leaving 18 bases between them. Per germline, CDR1 SEHNR and CDR2 FQNEAQ (reference sequence). The CDR3 spells CASMTWTEGAEAFF. CDR3 sequence (DNA): TGTGCCAGCATGACGTGGACAGAAGGGGCTGAAGCTTTCTTT.

This clone came up a few times. This chain joins TRBV12-5 and TRBJ2-5; tentative D call: TRBD2 (5 bases). Trimming pared 1 base from V and 5 bases from J, leaving 11 bases between. This CDR3 is built from 14 residues. The germline V gene encodes CDR1 LGHNT and CDR2 FRNRAP. CDR3 loop: CASGLGGLGETQYF. CDR3 DNA: TGTGCTAGTGGTTTGGGCGGGTTGGGGGAGACCCAGTACTTC.

The chain joins TRBV19 to TRBJ2-7, with 9 bases aligning to TRBD1. Trimming at V came to 3 bases and at J to 5 bases, leaving 8 bases not matched to a gene. This CDR3 comprises 15 residues. CDR1 LNHDA and CDR2 SQIVND come from the germline V gene (reference sequence). The CDR3 bases are TGTGCCAGTAGTATGACCGGGACAGGGAGCCACGAGCAGTACTTC. Its translation is CASSMTGTGSHEQYF.

The chain joins TRBV5-1 to TRBJ2-3, with D unclear. Trimming cost V 6 bases and J 0 bases, with 5 bases left between them. Germline values: CDR1 SGHRS, CDR2 YFSETQ. The CDR3 has 12 residues. DNA of the CDR3: TGCGCCAGCACCTCTAGCACAGATACGCAGTATTTT. Amino acids: CASTSSTDTQYF.

The chain has TRBV7-2 and TRBJ1-3; D possibly corresponds to TRBD1 (6 bases). The CDR3 consists of 15 residues. V was trimmed by 3 bases and J by 6 bases, leaving 15 bases between them. Germline V gene lookup returns CDR1 SGHTA and CDR2 FQGNSA. The CDR3 loop reads CASSFSGQYLNTIYF. The CDR3 nucleotides read TGTGCCAGCAGCTTCTCCGGACAGTATCTAAACACCATATATTTT.

V and J are TRBV30 and TRBJ2-5; the D gene is possibly TRBD1 (5 bases). V lost 0 bases and J lost 4, with 15 bases in between. This CDR3 is 15 amino acids long. Germline V gives CDR1 GTSNPN, CDR2 SVGIG (reference sequence). The DNA for the CDR3 is TGTGCCTGGAGTGTAGGGGTATTGGGGATAGAGACCCAGTACTTC. Translated, it gives CAWSVGVLGIETQYF. The full variable domain, with the rest looked up from reference TRBV30 and TRBJ2-5, is SQTIHQWPATLVQPVGSPLSLECTVEGTSNPNLYWYRQAAGRGLQLLFYSVGIGQISSEVPQNLSASRPQDRQFILSSKKLLLSDSGFYLCAWSVGVLGIETQYFGPGTRLLVL.

The gene calls are TRBV18 and TRBJ2-2; D is uncertain. The CDR3 totals 15 residues. Trimming cost V 3 bases and J 0 bases, with 8 bases left between them. CDR1 is KGHSH and CDR2 is LQKENI in the germline V gene. CDR3 sequence reads: CASSPERANTGELFF. In DNA form, the CDR3 reads TGTGCCAGCTCACCTGAGCGAGCGAACACCGGGGAGCTGTTTTTT.

This chain uses TRBV7-3 with TRBJ2-7, with D tentatively TRBD2 (7 bases). CDR1 and CDR2 (germline): SGHTA, FQGTGA. The CDR3 is 14 amino acids. V was shortened by 2 bases and J by 2 bases, with 10 bases between the two germline ends. The CDR3 protein is CASSLGRGPYEQYF. The CDR3 DNA follows: TGTGCCAGCAGCTTAGGGCGGGGGCCCTACGAGCAGTACTTC.

The rearrangement joins TRBV19 to TRBJ2-5; D is undetermined. There are 14 residues in the CDR3. The germline V and J ends were trimmed by 6 bases and 2 bases, with 13 bases remaining between them. Germline V gives CDR1 LNHDA, CDR2 SQIVND (reference sequence). This CDR3 reads CASRGYPGQETQYF. The CDR3 DNA follows: TGTGCCAGTAGGGGCTACCCTGGACAAGAGACCCAGTACTTC.

The chain is built from TRBV12-1 and TRBJ2-7; the DNA was not compared with TRBD2, the D call given in the table. TRBV12-1 is an annotated pseudogene. This CDR3 is built from 16 residues. The CDR3 reads CASSSLKGLSSYEQYF. CDR3 in DNA: TGTGCCAGCAGCTCACTGAAGGGACTTAGCTCCTACGAGCAGTACTTC.

This rearrangement joins TRBV29-1 to TRBJ1-5; D may be TRBD1 (5 bases). Germline CDR1 and CDR2: SQVTM and ANQGSEA. CDR3 length: 13 amino acids. V was trimmed by 4 bases and J by 6 bases, leaving 13 bases between them. As DNA, the CDR3 is TGCAGCGTTGGGGGGGAGGTGAGTCAGCCCCAGCATTTT. It specifies CSVGGEVSQPQHF.

The chain carries TRBV6-1 and TRBJ2-3, with D maybe TRBD1 (6 bases). Germline values: CDR1 MNHNS, CDR2 SASEGT. The CDR3 sequence is 12 residues long. The CDR3 region is CALQGNTDTQYF. CDR3 in DNA: TGTGCTCTACAGGGAAACACAGATACGCAGTATTTT.

The chain recombines TRBV5-4 with TRBJ1-1; D is perhaps TRBD1 (5 bases). V lost 4 bases and J lost 2, with 9 bases in between. There are 13 residues in the CDR3. Germline V lookup: CDR1 SGHNT, CDR2 YYREEE (reference sequence). CDR3 coding DNA: TGTGCCAGCAGCCGGGGCAGAAACACTGAAGCTTTCTTT. Amino acid sequence: CASSRGRNTEAFF.

The chain employs TRBV5-1 and TRBJ2-1, with unresolved D. The CDR3 length is 14 residues. Germline values: CDR1 SGHRS, CDR2 YFSETQ. Trimming took off 4 bases at V and 7 bases at J, with 15 bases between the two ends. The CDR3 reads CASSPLNPINEQFF. The CDR3 nucleotides read TGCGCCAGCAGCCCGTTGAATCCCATTAATGAGCAGTTCTTC. The full variable domain, rest sourced from reference TRBV5-1 and TRBJ2-1, is KAGVTQTPRYLIKTRGQQVTLSCSPISGHRSVSWYQQTPGQGLQFLFEYFSETQRNKGNFPGRFSGRQFSNSRSEMNVSTLELGDSALYLCASSPLNPINEQFFGPGTRLTVL.

The chain links TRBV5-1 to TRBJ2-3; D unresolved. CDR1 is SGHRS, CDR2 YFSETQ, per germline. The CDR3 length is 14 residues. The ends were cut back, 3 bases at V and 2 bases at J, with 10 bases in the middle. The CDR3 here is CASSSGTYTDTQYF. The CDR3 DNA is TGCGCCAGCAGCTCCGGTACTTACACAGATACGCAGTATTTT. Complete variable domain (other parts from reference TRBV5-1 and TRBJ2-3): KAGVTQTPRYLIKTRGQQVTLSCSPISGHRSVSWYQQTPGQGLQFLFEYFSETQRNKGNFPGRFSGRQFSNSRSEMNVSTLELGDSALYLCASSSGTYTDTQYFGPGTRLTVL.

The V call is TRBV6-1, the J call TRBJ2-7; D not certain. This CDR3 has 11 amino acids. The V gene lost 5 bases and the J gene lost 3 bases, with 5 bases spanning the gap. Germline V gene data show CDR1 as MNHNS and CDR2 as SASEGT. This CDR3 reads CASSPNYEQYF. DNA of the CDR3: TGTGCCAGCAGTCCCAACTACGAGCAGTACTTC.

The chain has TRBV6-6 and TRBJ2-5; possible D gene TRBD2, 5 bases. Trimming took off 2 bases at V and 11 bases at J, with 12 bases between the two ends. There are 12 residues in the CDR3. From germline, CDR1 is MNHNY and CDR2 SVGAGI (reference sequence). This chain's CDR3 is CASSYLGGEQYF. The CDR3, as DNA: TGTGCCAGCAGTTACCTCGGTGGGGAGCAGTACTTC.

The rearrangement links TRBV29-1 to TRBJ2-7; 7 bases fit TRBD1. Germline lookup yields CDR1 SQVTM and CDR2 ANQGSEA. V shed 7 bases and J 2 bases; nucleotides not matched to a gene: 2. The CDR3 runs 11 residues. CDR3 region: CSAGTAYEQYF. In DNA, the CDR3 is TGCAGCGCCGGGACAGCCTACGAGCAGTACTTC.

The chain links TRBV29-1 to TRBJ2-7; D remains unclear. Germline V gene sequence: CDR1 SQVTM, CDR2 ANQGSEA. Trimming removed 4 bases from V and 5 bases from J, with 15 bases in between. The CDR3 consists of 13 residues. The CDR3 reads CSVVFGSVNEQYF. Written as DNA, the CDR3 is TGCAGCGTTGTTTTCGGGTCTGTCAACGAGCAGTACTTC.

The chain combines TRBV13 with TRBJ2-2, with TRBD1 matching over 7 bases. Germline assignment: CDR1 PRHDT and CDR2 FYEKMQ (reference sequence). CDR3 length: 16 amino acids. V lost 2 bases to trimming and J lost 5 bases; unmatched junction nucleotides: 8. In nucleotides, the CDR3 is TGTGCCAGCAGCTTATTTGAGAAGGGGGCAACCGGGGAGCTGTTTTTT. The encoded protein is CASSLFEKGATGELFF. Combining the CDR3 with reference TRBV13 and TRBJ2-2 gives the whole variable domain AAGVIQSPRHLIKEKRETATLKCYPIPRHDTVYWYQQGPGQDPQFLISFYEKMQSDKGSIPDRFSAQQFSDYHSELNMSSLELGDSALYFCASSLFEKGATGELFFGEGSRLTVL.

The chain carries TRBV30 and TRBJ2-3, with 9 bases aligning to TRBD1. Unmatched junction bases numbered 5, after V lost 0 bases and J lost 1 base. This CDR3 contains 16 residues. Germline lookup yields CDR1 GTSNPN and CDR2 SVGIG (reference sequence). CDR3 coding DNA: TGTGCCTGGAGTGTAGGAGGGACAGGGCGCACAGATACGCAGTATTTT. Protein: CAWSVGGTGRTDTQYF.

CDR3: CASSIWGTGTDTQYF. The CDR3 nucleotides read TGTGCCAGTAGTATATGGGGGACAGGGACAGATACGCAGTATTTT. V is TRBV19 and J is TRBJ2-3; 9 positions match TRBD1. The trim removed 2 bases at V and 3 bases at J, leaving 3 bases unmatched. There are 15 residues in the CDR3. The V gene's germline CDR1 is LNHDA and CDR2 SQIVND (reference sequence).

This chain uses TRBV29-1 with TRBJ1-2; no firm D call. Germline lookup yields CDR1 SQVTM and CDR2 ANQGSEA. This CDR3 is 11 amino acids long. V lost 3 bases to trimming and J lost 8 bases, with 10 bases between them. This chain's CDR3 is CSVDRQSGYTF. The CDR3 DNA sequence: TGCAGCGTTGATAGGCAGAGCGGCTACACCTTC.

This clone is categorized as medium-sized. V usage is TRBV28 and J usage is TRBJ1-2; 7 nucleotides agree with TRBD1. CDR1 MDHEN and CDR2 SYDVKM come from the germline V gene. The CDR3 sequence is 16 residues long. V lost 8 bases and J lost 4; bases outside the gene matches: 16. The CDR3 sequence is CASQGGSDRRGYGYTF. CDR3 DNA sequence: TGTGCCAGCCAAGGGGGGTCGGACAGGCGAGGCTATGGCTACACCTTC.

The J gene is TRBJ1-3, the V gene TRBV6-5, with TRBD1 matching over 10 bases. Germline V lookup: CDR1 MNHEY, CDR2 SVGAGI. The CDR3 is 14 amino acids. V gave up 4 bases and J gave up 7 bases; unmatched junction bases: 4. The CDR3 region is CASSFRTGGNTIYF. The CDR3 bases are TGTGCCAGCAGTTTCCGGACAGGGGGTAACACCATATATTTT.

This chain uses TRBV18 with TRBJ1-4, with 8 bases fitting TRBD1. Per the germline V gene, CDR1 is KGHSH and CDR2 is LQKENI. V lost 3 bases to trimming and J lost 3 bases; unmatched junction nucleotides: 6. The CDR3 contains 16 residues. The CDR3 is CASSPYRQGPNEKLFF. The CDR3 region has the DNA TGTGCCAGCTCACCGTATCGACAGGGGCCTAATGAAAAACTGTTTTTT.

This clone was observed a few times. The genes are TRBV30 and TRBJ2-1, with 7 nucleotides matching TRBD2. This CDR3 spans 13 amino acids. The junction had 7 bases not matched to a gene; V was cut back by 1 base and J by 10 bases. The germline gives CDR1 GTSNPN, CDR2 SVGIG (reference sequence). Here the CDR3 DNA reads TGTGCCTGGAGTGAAACGGGAGGTACAGAGCAGTTCTTC. This sequence encodes CAWSETGGTEQFF.